These 8 T cell receptor beta chains were all obtained from the same sample, sequenced in a study of blood T cell repertoires in COVID-19 (dated by TCRdb to the early 2020s). Library generation was performed with the immunoSEQ multiplex PCR assay. TCRdb limited this immuneACCESS table to in-frame rearrangements with V and J called. A share of clones is missing; checked studies link under half to unresolved V genes, and the rest is unexplained. The table for this sample lists about 200,000 clones; 80% to 90% of them were counted only once. Less than 1.5% of the sample rests with the top ten. Sequencing was performed on PBMCs or T cells enriched from blood (not recorded which). Source of these receptors: a man under 40 who had recovered from COVID-19.

The V gene is TRBV5-1, the J gene TRBJ2-7, with D perhaps TRBD1 (5 bases). Germline CDR1 is SGHRS and CDR2 is YFSETQ. The CDR3 is made up of 13 amino acids. With 3 bases removed from V and 5 bases from J, the gap between germline ends came to 12 bases. CDR3 bases: TGCGCCAGCAGCTCACCAGACAGCCACGAGCAGTACTTC. It yields the protein CASSSPDSHEQYF.

J is TRBJ1-1 and V is TRBV7-9; D is unclear. The CDR3 is made up of 15 amino acids. The germline V gene encodes CDR1 SEHNR and CDR2 FQNEAQ (reference sequence). Trimming cost V 1 base and J 0 bases, with 9 bases left between them. CDR3 coding DNA: TGTGCCAGCAGCTTAGTGGGCAGCCTGAACACTGAAGCTTTCTTT. Residues: CASSLVGSLNTEAFF.

This chain joins TRBV24-1 and TRBJ2-7; 11 bases map to TRBD2. The V gene's germline CDR1 is KGHDR and CDR2 SFDVKD. The CDR3 has 17 residues. Losses at the gene ends were 4 bases for V and 8 bases for J; bases not matched to a gene: 15. The CDR3 spells CATSEDGTSGPPTKQYF. The CDR3, as DNA: TGTGCCACCAGTGAAGACGGGACTAGCGGACCTCCTACGAAGCAGTACTTC.

The V gene is TRBV30, the J gene TRBJ2-1; 7 bases line up with TRBD2. In germline, CDR1 is GTSNPN, CDR2 SVGIG (reference sequence). The CDR3 runs 14 residues. V lost 0 bases to trimming and J lost 5 bases; unmatched junction nucleotides: 4. The CDR3 reads CAWSVLAGHNEQFF. CDR3 nucleotide sequence: TGTGCCTGGAGTGTCTTAGCGGGTCACAATGAGCAGTTCTTC.

The chain couples TRBV7-8 to TRBJ1-4; possibly TRBD1 for D (5 bases). In germline, CDR1 is SGHVS, CDR2 FQNEAQ. Trimming pared 0 bases from V and 2 bases from J, leaving 10 bases between. This CDR3 contains 16 residues. In nucleotides, the CDR3 is TGTGCCAGCAGCTTAGCGCATGGGGGGACTAATGAAAAACTGTTTTTT. Its translation is CASSLAHGGTNEKLFF.

The J gene is TRBJ2-1, the V gene TRBV19; D possibly corresponds to TRBD1 (5 bases). Germline V gene sequence: CDR1 LNHDA, CDR2 SQIVND (reference sequence). The CDR3 runs to 13 residues. Deletions cut 3 bases from V and 7 bases from J, with 10 bases between. CDR3 sequence: CASSIKGANEQFF. The CDR3 DNA reads TGTGCCAGTAGTATTAAAGGGGCGAATGAGCAGTTCTTC.

The chain uses TRBV10-1 and TRBJ2-7, with TRBD2 as a possible D gene (6 bases). Deletions cut 5 bases from V and 2 bases from J, with 16 bases between. CDR1 and CDR2 (germline): WNHNN, SYGVQD (reference sequence). This CDR3 has 15 residues. This CDR3 is CASSRVVGGTYEQYF. In nucleotides, the CDR3 is TGCGCCAGCAGTAGGGTTGTCGGGGGTACCTACGAGCAGTACTTC.

The chain links TRBV6-5 to TRBJ2-3; possibly TRBD1 for D (6 bases). The germline gives CDR1 MNHEY, CDR2 SVGAGI. The CDR3 is 15 amino acids. V lost 0 bases and J lost 4, with 11 bases in between. The CDR3 reads CASSYSGQRSDTQYF. The CDR3 coding sequence is TGTGCCAGCAGTTACTCGGGACAAAGGTCAGATACGCAGTATTTT.